This T cell receptor (beta chain) was observed in a study of cytomegalovirus exposure and HLA in healthy donors. Looked up from germline, CDR1 is MNHGY and CDR2 is SVAAGI. J gave up 4 bases and V 0 bases, and 6 bases lay outside the gene matches. The CDR3 spans 16 residues. PCR employed 60 Vbeta and 13 Jbeta primers. Data came from immunoSEQ multiplex PCR; TCRdb stores just in-frame clones and leaves some out. The profile shows 150,000 to 170,000 clones, nearly 80% of them singletons. This clonotype was sampled from a man in his thirties or forties in good health and CMV-seropositive. The genes are TRBV6-9 and TRBJ2-7; 10 nucleotides agree with TRBD2. Input material: PBMCs. The CDR3 DNA reads as TGTGCCAGCAGTTATTCGAGGCTAGCGGGAGCTTACGAGCAGTACTTC. Encoded protein: CASSYSRLAGAYEQYF.